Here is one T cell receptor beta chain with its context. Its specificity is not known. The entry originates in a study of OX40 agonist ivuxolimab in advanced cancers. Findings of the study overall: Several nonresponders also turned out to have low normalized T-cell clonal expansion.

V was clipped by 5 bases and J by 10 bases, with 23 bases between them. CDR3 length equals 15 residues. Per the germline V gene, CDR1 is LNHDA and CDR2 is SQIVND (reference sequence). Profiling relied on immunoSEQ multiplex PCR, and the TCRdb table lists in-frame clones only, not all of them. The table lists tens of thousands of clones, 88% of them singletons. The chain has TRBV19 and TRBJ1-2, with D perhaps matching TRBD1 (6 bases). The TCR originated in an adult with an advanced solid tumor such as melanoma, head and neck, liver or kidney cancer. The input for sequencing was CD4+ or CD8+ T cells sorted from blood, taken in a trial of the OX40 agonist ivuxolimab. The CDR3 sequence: CASSPSVGAPRVYTF. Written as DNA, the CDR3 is TGTGCCAGTAGTCCCTCCGTGGGGGCCCCTCGAGTCTACACCTTC.